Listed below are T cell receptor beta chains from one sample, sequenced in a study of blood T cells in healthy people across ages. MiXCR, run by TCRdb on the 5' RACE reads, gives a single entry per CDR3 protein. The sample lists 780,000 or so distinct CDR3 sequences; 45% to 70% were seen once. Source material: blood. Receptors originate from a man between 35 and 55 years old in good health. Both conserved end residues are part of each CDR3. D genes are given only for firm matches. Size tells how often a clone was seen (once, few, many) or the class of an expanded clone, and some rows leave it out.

CASSYGGSYTDTQYF TGTGCCAGCAGTTACGGGGGGTCCTACACAGATACGCAGTATTTT TRBV6-2/TRBV6-3 . TRBJ2-3 few
CASKFVSGANQETQYF TGTGCCAGCAAGTTTGTTAGCGGGGCTAACCAAGAGACCCAGTACTTC TRBV11-2 TRBD2 TRBJ2-5 .
CASTVGNQPQHF TGTGCCAGCACTGTCGGCAATCAGCCCCAGCATTTT TRBV2 . TRBJ1-5 .
CASRSLGLAGPQYF TGTGCCAGCCGTTCGCTGGGACTAGCGGGACCGCAGTACTTC TRBV28 TRBD2 TRBJ2-7 .
CSAPGTGGEKLFF TGCAGTGCCCCTGGGACAGGCGGTGAAAAACTGTTTTTT TRBV20-1 TRBD1 TRBJ1-4 few
CASNQAGGGMMETQYF TGTGCCAGCAACCAAGCCGGGGGTGGTATGATGGAGACCCAGTACTTC TRBV4-2 . TRBJ2-5 .
CASSESRPYEQYF TGTGCCAGCAGTGAGAGTCGGCCGTACGAGCAGTACTTC TRBV6-1 . TRBJ2-7 once
CASSLANGYGYTF TGTGCCAGCAGCTTAGCAAACGGCTATGGCTACACCTTC TRBV7-6 . TRBJ1-2 .
CSGNRYQETQYF TGCAGCGGCAACAGGTACCAAGAGACCCAGTACTTC TRBV29-1 . TRBJ2-5 few
CASSPWTGLGDTQYF TGTGCCAGCAGCCCTTGGACAGGGTTGGGAGATACGCAGTATTTT TRBV7-2 TRBD1 TRBJ2-3 few
CASSTGDRGYNEQFF TGTGCCAGCAGCACCGGGGACAGGGGATACAATGAGCAGTTCTTC TRBV7-3 TRBD1 TRBJ2-1 few
CASSGAVERAKNIQYF TGTGCCAGCAGCGGAGCCGTAGAGCGAGCCAAAAACATTCAGTACTTC TRBV7-9 . TRBJ2-4 .
CASSEYSEMNTEAFF TGTGCCAGCAGCGAATACAGCGAGATGAACACTGAAGCTTTCTTT TRBV5-8 . TRBJ1-1 .
CASSPMSNQPQHF TGTGCCAGCTCCCCGATGTCCAATCAGCCCCAGCATTTT TRBV18 . TRBJ1-5 .
CASEREGLGVGELFF TGTGCCAGCGAGCGGGAGGGCCTCGGGGTCGGGGAGCTGTTTTTT TRBV9 TRBD2 TRBJ2-2 .
CASSFSSGGSYNEQFF TGTGCCAGCAGCTTTTCAAGCGGGGGCTCCTACAATGAGCAGTTCTTC TRBV5-6 TRBD2 TRBJ2-1 few
CASSYSGGANEKLFF TGTGCCAGCAGTTACTCGGGAGGCGCTAATGAAAAACTGTTTTTT TRBV6-5 . TRBJ1-4 .
CATRGVGETQYF TGTGCCACCAGAGGGGTGGGAGAGACCCAGTACTTC TRBV24-1 . TRBJ2-5 .
CASSVGPGGSRTTQYF TGTGCCAGCAGCGTAGGACCGGGGGGCTCTCGGACCACGCAGTATTTT TRBV9 . TRBJ2-3 .
CSARGGGPTDTQYF TGCAGTGCTAGAGGGGGGGGGCCCACAGATACGCAGTATTTT TRBV20-1 . TRBJ2-3 once
CASRGIAGTAYEQYF TGTGCCAGCAGGGGCATAGCGGGAACCGCCTACGAGCAGTACTTC TRBV6-1 TRBD2 TRBJ2-7 once
CASSASSGRVDTQYF TGTGCCAGCAGCGCCTCTAGCGGGAGGGTAGATACGCAGTATTTT TRBV7-2 TRBD2 TRBJ2-3 .
CASSINRDLGPPPNSGANVLTF TGTGCCAGCAGCATAAACCGGGACCTTGGACCACCACCGAACTCTGGGGCCAACGTCCTGACTTTC TRBV9 . TRBJ2-6 .
CASSFDIRDEQYF TGTGCCAGCAGTTTTGATATTCGGGACGAGCAGTACTTC TRBV27 . TRBJ2-7 .
CASSQDSTSGGVGSHEQYF TGCGCCAGCAGCCAAGATTCGACTAGCGGGGGGGTGGGGTCCCACGAGCAGTACTTC TRBV4-3 TRBD2 TRBJ2-7 many
CASSFQSTDTQYF TGTGCCAGCAGCTTCCAGAGTACAGATACGCAGTATTTT TRBV7-2 . TRBJ2-3 few
CASRPDRELGDNEQFF TGTGCCAGCAGGCCCGACAGGGAATTAGGTGACAATGAGCAGTTCTTC TRBV6-1 TRBD1 TRBJ2-1 once
CAGRKGSGNEQYF TGTGCCGGGCGGAAGGGGTCCGGCAATGAGCAGTACTTC TRBV12-3/TRBV12-4 . TRBJ2-7 .
CASSLVRGKKETQYF TGTGCCAGCAGCTTAGTACGCGGAAAGAAAGAGACCCAGTACTTC TRBV7-2 . TRBJ2-5 .
CASSFNMGGSEAFF TGTGCCAGCAGCTTCAACATGGGGGGATCTGAAGCTTTCTTT TRBV4-2 . TRBJ1-1 .
CASSEARAGGPREQFF TGTGCCAGCAGTGAAGCAAGGGCGGGAGGGCCAAGAGAGCAGTTCTTC TRBV6-1 TRBD2 TRBJ2-1 .
CASSLRLVEQFF TGTGCCAGCAGTTTGCGGTTGGTTGAGCAGTTCTTC TRBV28 . TRBJ2-1 .
CASSVAMDLNEQYF TGTGCCAGCAGCGTAGCCATGGATCTGAACGAGCAGTACTTC TRBV9 . TRBJ2-7 .
CASSSTGGGRDNEQFF TGCGCCAGCAGCTCCACAGGGGGCGGCCGGGACAATGAGCAGTTCTTC TRBV5-1 TRBD1 TRBJ2-1 .